Sequencing of this TCR beta chain was carried out in a study of sequential checkpoint blockade in melanoma. Study-level information: Arm A got nivolumab then ipilimumab; arm B the reverse, 1:1. TCRbeta immunosequencing was performed on DNA from around 91 pretreatment melanoma tumor samples.

Measured with immunoSEQ multiplex PCR; TCRdb has only the in-frame clones, and not every one. The sample shows 4,000 to 5,000 clones, approximately 22% of them seen only once. Study-level results: Rising tumor T-cell fraction and clonality meant about 30 times likelier benefit.

The germline V gene has CDR1 LNHDA and CDR2 SQIVND (reference sequence). There are 16 residues in the CDR3. V dropped 3 bases and J dropped 1; count of bases not matched to a gene: 4. Judged by abundance, this clone is medium-sized (0.01 to 0.1%). Its specificity is unknown. Specified treatment: randomized to nivolumab then ipilimumab (arm A) or the reverse (arm B). None of the patients previously received DNA-damaging chemotherapy. The sequences come from tumor tissue (inferred from file names), collected from a patient given nivolumab and ipilimumab in sequence. This chain connects TRBV19 to TRBJ2-1; 9 bases agree with TRBD2. The receptor was isolated from a human donor with melanoma. CDR3 nucleotides: TGTGCCAGTAGTATTACGGCGGGGGGGTCCTACAATGAGCAGTTCTTC. This gives the protein CASSITAGGSYNEQFF. The variable domain in full, with the rest retrieved from reference TRBV19 and TRBJ2-1, is DGGITQSPKYLFRKEGQNVTLSCEQNLNHDAMYWYRQDPGQGLRLIYYSQIVNDFQKGDIAEGYSVSREKKESFPLTVTSAQKNPTAFYLCASSITAGGSYNEQFFGPGTRLTVL.